Listed below are T cell receptor beta chains from one sample, sequenced in a study of blood T cell repertoires in COVID-19. The repertoire was sequenced with immunoSEQ multiplex PCR; TCRdb's copy has only in-frame clones and lacks some. Counted here are 190,000 or so clones, roughly four fifths occurring once; the ten biggest clones make up approximately 8.7%. The sequenced sample consisted of PBMCs or T cells enriched from blood (not recorded which). The source of these receptors is a man aged 40-49 years who had recovered from COVID-19. CDR3s include the opening cysteine and the closing phenylalanine or tryptophan. A D gene is named only where the DNA matches it firmly. Rows may omit the clone size; those that give it use once, few, many or a size class.

>TRBJ2-2|TRBV7-8|.|.
TGTGCCAGCAGCTTAATTGGGGGCTCGAACACCGGGGAGCTGTTTTTT
CASSLIGGSNTGELFF
>TRBJ2-2|TRBV4-1|.|TRBD1
TGCGCCAGCAGCCGCGTTAGTAGGGGACAGTCGAACACCGGGGAGCTGTTTTTT
CASSRVSRGQSNTGELFF
>TRBJ2-1|TRBV30|.|TRBD2
TGTGCCTGGACGCAAGGACTAGTTAACAATGAGCAGTTCTTC
CAWTQGLVNNEQFF
>TRBJ2-2|TRBV6-2/TRBV6-3|.|TRBD2
TGTGCCAGCAGTCCAATTCCGGGGGGAGGCACCGGGGAGCTGTTTTTT
CASSPIPGGGTGELFF
>TRBJ1-2|TRBV18|few|.
TGTGCCAGCTCACCCTCGGTCGGGAACTATGGCTACACCTTC
CASSPSVGNYGYTF
>TRBJ1-2|TRBV12-2|few|.
TGTGCAAGTCGCTTACCAAACGGTAGCTATGGCTACACCTTC
CASRLPNGSYGYTF
>TRBJ2-3|TRBV12-5|.|.
TGTGCTAGTGGTCGGGGGGATACGCAGTATTTT
CASGRGDTQYF
>TRBJ2-5|TRBV4-1|.|TRBD2
TGCGCCAGCAGCCAAGCTCCGGGGGCCCGACTAGCGGGGGGGCAAGAGACCCAGTACTTC
CASSQAPGARLAGGQETQYF
>TRBJ2-1|TRBV10-2|.|TRBD2
TGCGCCAGTAGGGAAGCGGGAGAGGTCAATGAGCAGTTCTTC
CASREAGEVNEQFF
>TRBJ1-1|TRBV7-3|few|.
TGTGCCAGCAGCTTAGACATGAACACTGAAGCTTTCTTT
CASSLDMNTEAFF
>TRBJ2-5|TRBV7-9|.|.
TGTGCCAGCAGCTGGGGCCAGGGGGGAGGAGAGACCCAGTACTTC
CASSWGQGGGETQYF
>TRBJ2-3|TRBV3-1/TRBV3-2|.|TRBD2
TGTGCCAGCAGGCAAGCGGGAGCAGATACGCAGTATTTT
CASRQAGADTQYF
>TRBJ1-1|TRBV5-5|few|.
TGTGCCAGCAGCTTTAACCGTCCCAGGACAATGAACACTGAAGCTTTCTTT
CASSFNRPRTMNTEAFF
>TRBJ1-5|TRBV6-5|.|.
TGTGCCAGCAGTCCCCGAGAAAATCAGCCCCAGCATTTT
CASSPRENQPQHF
>TRBJ1-5|TRBV6-4|.|.
TGTGCCAGCACCTTCAAAAGGGGTTCCAGGCCCCAGCATTTT
CASTFKRGSRPQHF
>TRBJ1-4|TRBV7-9|once|.
TGTGCCAGCAGCTCCCCGGGACTCCTTAATGAAAAACTGTTTTTT
CASSSPGLLNEKLFF
>TRBJ2-4|TRBV6-5|.|.
TGTGCCAGCAGTCCCCTAGGGGCAGGTGCGACGGAGTACTTC
CASSPLGAGATEYF
>TRBJ2-3|TRBV5-4|.|TRBD1
TGTGCCAGCAACATAAGGACAGGGGCAGATACGCAGTATTTT
CASNIRTGADTQYF
>TRBJ2-7|TRBV28|few|.
TGTGCCAGCAGTGTCAGGCCCGGATCGGCCTACGAGCAGTACTTC
CASSVRPGSAYEQYF
>TRBJ1-2|TRBV18|.|.
TGTGCCAGCTCACCGGGCACCCTATATGGCTACACCTTC
CASSPGTLYGYTF
>TRBJ2-7|TRBV10-1|.|.
TGCGCCAGCAGTGAGTTGCGGGCACCTGCTAACGAGCAGTACTTC
CASSELRAPANEQYF
>TRBJ2-1|TRBV7-6|.|.
TGTGCCAGCAGCCACGGTCGCGTCAATGAGCAGTTCTTC
CASSHGRVNEQFF
>TRBJ1-1|TRBV9|.|.
TGTGCCAGCAGCGTAGTCCGTTCCTACACTGAAGCTTTCTTT
CASSVVRSYTEAFF
>TRBJ1-1|TRBV4-1|.|.
TGCGCCAGCAGCCCCGGAGACGACAGCCACACTGAAGCTTTCTTT
CASSPGDDSHTEAFF
>TRBJ1-6|TRBV28|.|.
TGTGCCAGCAGTTTTTCCCGGGGTTACTATAATTCACCCCTCCACTTT
CASSFSRGYYNSPLHF
>TRBJ1-6|TRBV6-5|.|TRBD1
TGTGCCAGCAGTTACACAAACAGGGGAGGATCACCCCTCCACTTT
CASSYTNRGGSPLHF
>TRBJ1-2|TRBV2|once|.
TGTGCCAGCAGTAAAGGGAGACGTAGTGGCTACACCTTC
CASSKGRRSGYTF
>TRBJ2-7|TRBV6-5|.|TRBD1
TGTGCCAGCACCAGGGGCGGGACAGGGACCTACGAGCAGTACTTC
CASTRGGTGTYEQYF
>TRBJ2-1|TRBV7-6|.|TRBD2
TGTGCCAGCAGCCCCGTGGGGGGGTCATACAATGAGCAGTTCTTC
CASSPVGGSYNEQFF